The 4 T cell receptor beta chains below come from one sample, sequenced in a study of tumor and adjacent non-tumor tissue in lung cancer. Three rounds of nested PCR, following a modified ARM-PCR protocol, produced the TCRbeta library. From the multiplex PCR reads, TCRdb called clonotypes with MiXCR, one entry per CDR3 protein. The sample carries more than 60,000 distinct CDR3 sequences, more than 75% recorded once. This sample's RNA came from whole unsorted tissue. Distant lung tissue was collected more than 3 cm away from the tumor edge. The sequenced material came from distant non-tumor lung tissue. These TCRs come from a man aged 60 to 75 with non-small cell lung cancer.

This clonotype appeared many times. The J gene is TRBJ2-7, the V gene TRBV28; 8 nucleotides line up with TRBD1. Germline CDR1 reads MDHEN; CDR2 reads SYDVKM. The CDR3 is made up of 12 amino acids. J was trimmed by 6 bases and V by 5 bases; bases with no gene match: 3. The CDR3 sequence is CASSTTGGEQYF. The CDR3 DNA follows: TGTGCCAGCAGTACCACAGGGGGCGAGCAGTACTTC.

As to this clonotype: The germline gene is not matched at one end of the junction; a read error may be the cause. The rearrangement uses TRBV6-2 or TRBV6-3 and TRBJ2-1; TRBD1 agrees at 7 bases. Germline values: CDR1 MNHEY, CDR2 SVGEGT. The CDR3 length is 14 residues. As DNA, the CDR3 is TGTGCCAGCAGTAGACAGGGCTCTTACATTGAGCACTTCTTC. Amino acids: CASSRQGSYIEHFF.

Concerning this clonotype: Compared with germline, one end of the junction differs, possibly owing to a read error. The chain uses TRBV7-8 and TRBJ2-2; no clear D gene. This CDR3 has 17 amino acids. Germline-derived CDR1 and CDR2 are SGHVS and FQNEAQ. CDR3 residues: CASSSPRAGLNAGELFF. In DNA, the CDR3 is TGTGCCAGCAGCTCGCCTCGGGCAGGCTTGAACGCCGGGGAGCTGTTTTTT.

The V call is TRBV7-9, the J call TRBJ2-3; possibly TRBD2 for D (5 bases). This CDR3 is 15 amino acids long. CDR1 is SEHNR and CDR2 is FQNEAQ in the germline V gene (reference sequence). V was cut by 5 bases and J by 12 bases, with 24 bases left in between. The CDR3 DNA sequence: TGTGCCAGCAGCGGACCCCGGGAAAACACAGATATTCAGTATTTT. It codes for CASSGPRENTDIQYF.